Below, one T cell receptor (beta chain) is given with its context. This sample is drawn from a study of T cell responses to AZD1222 COVID-19 vaccine. Generated by immunoSEQ multiplex PCR, the TCRdb table keeps only in-frame clones and is missing some. The table lists roughly 130,000 clones, 75% to 90% of them singletons, with roughly 1.6% in the top ten. Germline CDR1 and CDR2: SGDLS and YYNGEE. The V gene lost 1 base and the J gene lost 5 bases, with 5 bases spanning the gap. This CDR3 is 12 amino acids long. Sequenced material: peripheral blood, taken on day 0 of AZD1222 vaccination. This sequence joins TRBV9 and TRBJ2-3; unclear D gene. The receptor was derived from an adult in good health. CDR3 DNA sequence: TGTGCCAGCAGCGTATCAAAAGATACGCAGTATTTT. Its translation is CASSVSKDTQYF.